The source of this T cell receptor (beta chain) is a study of blood T cell repertoires in COVID-19. As for the study in general: Italy, Spain and the United States were the sources of the convalescent and acute COVID-19 samples.

The CDR3 sequence is 16 residues long. Germline V gene sequence: CDR1 MGHDK, CDR2 SYGVNS. V dropped 1 base and J dropped 3 bases, with 13 bases sitting between them. Authors' analysis steps: By means of reference gene primer amplification, nucleated cell counts were estimated. The data were produced by immunoSEQ multiplex PCR, yet TCRdb's version contains in-frame clones alone and is incomplete. The V and J calls and clone size come from that table; D and trimming were worked out from the DNA. This sample has approximately 170,000 clones, with about nine tenths found just once. Patients of the Seattle cohort, enrolled during active infection, were followed longitudinally.

The clonotype originates from a woman between 55 and 75 years old with COVID-19, enrolled during active disease. This sequence joins TRBV25-1 and TRBJ1-3; a possible D gene is TRBD1 (6 bases). The specimen was peripheral blood. The CDR3 loop is CASSEWGGLFGNTIYF. DNA for the CDR3: TGTGCCAGCAGTGAATGGGGGGGGCTCTTTGGAAACACCATATATTTT.